The 28 T cell receptor beta chains listed next were all sequenced from one sample in a study of OX40 agonist ivuxolimab in advanced cancers. Method: immunoSEQ multiplex PCR; TCRdb's copy keeps in-frame clones and lacks some. The table shows tens of thousands of clones, with 88% occurring only once. The input for sequencing was CD4+ or CD8+ T cells sorted from blood, taken in a trial of the OX40 agonist ivuxolimab. These receptors all stem from an adult with an advanced solid tumor such as melanoma, head and neck, liver or kidney cancer.

V and J are TRBV5-1 and TRBJ1-2; D remains ambiguous. Trimming removed 4 bases from V and 5 bases from J, with 12 bases in between. This CDR3 spans 13 amino acids. Germline V gene sequence: CDR1 SGHRS, CDR2 YFSETQ. This chain's CDR3 is CASSAGEVYGYTF. The CDR3 DNA follows: TGCGCCAGCAGCGCCGGCGAGGTTTATGGCTACACCTTC.

The CDR3 reads CSARTSGSYEQYF. The CDR3, as DNA: TGCAGCGCCCGGACTAGCGGATCCTACGAGCAGTACTTC. The V gene is TRBV29-1, the J gene TRBJ2-7; TRBD2 matches 10 bases. This CDR3 is built from 13 residues. The trim removed 7 bases at V and 1 base at J, leaving 4 bases unmatched. CDR1 SQVTM and CDR2 ANQGSEA come from the germline V gene.

The CDR3 DNA reads TGCGCCAGCAGCCAATATGCTAGCGGGACAGATACGCAGTATTTT. This encodes CASSQYASGTDTQYF. This sequence joins TRBV4-1 and TRBJ2-3; 8 bases fit TRBD2. V was pared by 2 bases and J by 3 bases, with 4 bases of the junction left unmatched. The V gene's germline CDR1 is MGHRA and CDR2 YSYEKL. This CDR3 has 15 residues.

The chain links TRBV7-2 to TRBJ2-3; D might be TRBD2 (6 bases). V was clipped by 1 base and J by 2 bases, with 16 bases between them. Germline-derived CDR1 and CDR2 are SGHTA and FQGNSA. The CDR3 has 17 amino acids. CDR3 sequence (DNA): TGTGCCAGCAGCTTAGGAGTGAGCCCGGGAGACACAGATACGCAGTATTTT. Translation gives CASSLGVSPGDTDTQYF.

The V call is TRBV6-5, the J call TRBJ1-2; 7 bases line up with TRBD1. There are 13 residues in the CDR3. Germline V lookup: CDR1 MNHEY, CDR2 SVGAGI. The junction had 4 bases not matched to a gene; V was cut back by 5 bases and J by 4 bases. The CDR3 spells CASSPGQIYGYTF. Written as DNA, the CDR3 is TGTGCCAGCAGTCCGGGACAGATCTATGGCTACACCTTC.

This chain uses TRBV28 with TRBJ1-5; tentative D call: TRBD1 (5 bases). Germline V gene lookup returns CDR1 MDHEN and CDR2 SYDVKM. V shed 7 bases and J shed 3 bases, with 13 bases lying between them. The CDR3 is made up of 14 amino acids. The CDR3 reads CASTLYRNNQPQHF. CDR3 nucleotides: TGTGCCAGCACCCTGTACAGGAACAATCAGCCCCAGCATTTT.

V usage is TRBV7-9 and J usage is TRBJ2-7, with 8 bases fitting TRBD2. J gave up 7 bases and V 7 bases, and 12 bases lay outside the gene matches. Germline V gives CDR1 SEHNR, CDR2 FQNEAQ (reference sequence). The CDR3 totals 14 residues. The CDR3 reads CASTPGLGNGEQYF. In DNA, the CDR3 is TGTGCCAGCACACCGGGACTAGGGAACGGAGAGCAGTACTTC.

The CDR3 nucleotides read TGCAGCGTTGTTCTAAGTAGCGCTTTCTTT. Protein sequence: CSVVLSSAFF. This rearrangement joins TRBV29-1 to TRBJ1-1; D uncertain. V was clipped by 4 bases and J by 11 bases, with 11 bases between them. Per germline, CDR1 SQVTM and CDR2 ANQGSEA. The CDR3 sequence is 10 residues long.

Only one count was recorded for this clone. The J gene is TRBJ2-2, the V gene TRBV6-6, with 9 bases lining up with TRBD1. V was pared by 4 bases and J by 6 bases, with 9 bases of the junction left unmatched. The CDR3 is 16 residues long. The germline CDR1 and CDR2 sequences are MNHNY and SVGAGI (reference sequence). CDR3 in amino acids: CASSFGLQGAPGELFF. CDR3 bases: TGTGCCAGCAGTTTCGGCTTACAGGGGGCTCCCGGGGAGCTGTTTTTT.

This clone was picked up one time. The rearrangement uses TRBV6-1 and TRBJ2-7; maybe TRBD2 (7 bases). The CDR3 contains 15 residues. Trimming removed 2 bases from V and 3 bases from J, with 14 bases in between. Germline V gene data show CDR1 as MNHNS and CDR2 as SASEGT. CDR3 DNA sequence: TGTGCCAGCAGTGAATGGGGGGGGCGCGTCTACGAGCAGTACTTC. It is translated as CASSEWGGRVYEQYF.

The chain employs TRBV9 and TRBJ2-1; perhaps TRBD2 as D (5 bases). Between the trimmed V and J ends, which lost 0 bases and 10 bases, there was a span of 11 bases. The germline V gene encodes CDR1 SGDLS and CDR2 YYNGEE. This CDR3 comprises 13 residues. The CDR3 sequence: CASSVEARGEQFF. The CDR3 nucleotides read TGTGCCAGCAGCGTAGAGGCCAGAGGGGAGCAGTTCTTC.

The V gene is TRBV28, the J gene TRBJ2-7; D gene unclear. This CDR3 has 13 amino acids. V lost 2 bases, J lost 2 bases, and 7 bases lay in between. Per the germline V gene, CDR1 is MDHEN and CDR2 is SYDVKM. The CDR3 DNA follows: TGTGCCAGCAGTTTAGACACTCCCTACGAGCAGTACTTC. Residues: CASSLDTPYEQYF.

The chain uses TRBV14 and TRBJ2-7; 8 bases agree with TRBD1. The germline V gene has CDR1 SGHDN and CDR2 FVKESK. The V gene end was trimmed by 4 bases and the J gene end by 6 bases; junction bases not matched to a gene: 11. The CDR3 contains 15 residues. CDR3 loop: CASSRIPGQGGEQYF. The CDR3 DNA is TGTGCCAGCAGCCGGATCCCAGGACAGGGCGGCGAGCAGTACTTC.

The chain joins TRBV6-6 to TRBJ1-1; no clear D. The germline V gene encodes CDR1 MNHNY and CDR2 SVGAGI (reference sequence). The CDR3 consists of 14 residues. Trimming cost V 0 bases and J 1 base, with 6 bases left between them. Written as DNA, the CDR3 is TGTGCCAGCAGTTACTCCCCGGGGAACACTGAAGCTTTCTTT. Protein: CASSYSPGNTEAFF.

This sequence joins TRBV5-8 and TRBJ2-1, with D unresolved. The CDR3 is 13 residues long. The V end was cut by 2 bases, the J end by 7 bases, with 10 bases between. The germline V gene has CDR1 SGHTS and CDR2 YDEGEE. CDR3 nucleotides: TGTGCCAGCAGCTTATTGGGTAGGAATGAGCAGTTCTTC. Its translation is CASSLLGRNEQFF. The variable domain in full, with the rest retrieved from reference TRBV5-8 and TRBJ2-1, is EAGVTQSPTHLIKTRGQQATLRCSPISGHTSVYWYQQALGLGLQFLLWYDEGEERNRGNFPPRFSGRQFPNYSSELNVNALELEDSALYLCASSLLGRNEQFFGPGTRLTVL.

The chain joins TRBV7-9 to TRBJ2-7; 7 bases align to TRBD1. Germline assignment: CDR1 SEHNR and CDR2 FQNEAQ (reference sequence). V was pared by 2 bases and J by 5 bases, with 15 bases of the junction left unmatched. The CDR3 consists of 17 residues. CDR3 sequence reads: CASSLNPRTGSGHEQYF. For the CDR3, the DNA is TGTGCCAGCAGCTTAAACCCGCGGACAGGAAGCGGCCACGAGCAGTACTTC. Full variable domain (missing parts from reference TRBV7-9 and TRBJ2-7): DTGVSQNPRHKITKRGQNVTFRCDPISEHNRLYWYRQTLGQGPEFLTYFQNEAQLEKSRLLSDRFSAERPKGSFSTLEIQRTEQGDSAMYLCASSLNPRTGSGHEQYFGPGTRLTVT.

The CDR3, as DNA: TGCGCCAGCAGCTGGCTCGAGGGGGGCCCTGAAGCTTTCTTT. Protein product: CASSWLEGGPEAFF. V usage is TRBV5-1 and J usage is TRBJ1-1, with D possibly being TRBD1 (6 bases). The CDR3 runs to 14 residues. Germline V lookup: CDR1 SGHRS, CDR2 YFSETQ. V was cut by 3 bases and J by 6 bases, with 15 bases left in between. Full variable domain (missing parts from reference TRBV5-1 and TRBJ1-1): KAGVTQTPRYLIKTRGQQVTLSCSPISGHRSVSWYQQTPGQGLQFLFEYFSETQRNKGNFPGRFSGRQFSNSRSEMNVSTLELGDSALYLCASSWLEGGPEAFFGQGTRLTVV.

The V call is TRBV27, the J call TRBJ1-3; the match to TRBD1 covers 7 bases. With 6 bases clipped from V and 0 bases from J, the junction kept 5 bases outside the gene matches. This CDR3 is built from 15 residues. Germline values: CDR1 MNHEY, CDR2 SMNVEV (reference sequence). CDR3 DNA: TGTGCCAGCAGCACAGGGGCGAGCTCTGGAAACACCATATATTTT. It is translated as CASSTGASSGNTIYF.

The chain joins TRBV6-1 to TRBJ2-7; 7 bases map to TRBD1. The junction had 2 bases not matched to a gene; V was cut back by 3 bases and J by 3 bases. CDR1 and CDR2 (germline): MNHNS, SASEGT. The CDR3 covers 13 residues. The CDR3 spells CASSETGYYEQYF. The CDR3 DNA follows: TGTGCCAGCAGTGAGACAGGGTACTACGAGCAGTACTTC.

V usage is TRBV7-9 and J usage is TRBJ2-1, with TRBD1 matching over 10 bases. CDR3 length: 15 residues. Germline V gene lookup returns CDR1 SEHNR and CDR2 FQNEAQ (reference sequence). J was trimmed by 7 bases and V by 6 bases; bases with no gene match: 9. The CDR3 spells CASSSLGTGVNEQFF. CDR3 in DNA: TGTGCCAGCAGTAGTTTAGGGACAGGGGTGAATGAGCAGTTCTTC.

The chain uses TRBV27 and TRBJ2-3; TRBD2 agrees at 13 bases. The germline CDR1 and CDR2 sequences are MNHEY and SMNVEV (reference sequence). After removal of 5 bases from V and 2 bases from J, the junction contained 4 bases not matched to a gene. This CDR3 has 16 amino acids. CDR3 in amino acids: CASSLGTSGITDTQYF. The DNA of the CDR3 is TGTGCCAGCAGTCTGGGGACTAGCGGGATCACAGATACGCAGTATTTT.

The chain uses TRBV7-9 and TRBJ2-7, with a possible D match to TRBD2 (6 bases). This CDR3 region has 13 residues. Germline assignment: CDR1 SEHNR and CDR2 FQNEAQ (reference sequence). The V end was cut by 5 bases, the J end by 3 bases, with 11 bases between. The CDR3, as DNA: TGTGCCAGCAGCCCGGGGGAGAACTACGAGCAGTACTTC. Residues: CASSPGENYEQYF.

The DNA for the CDR3 is TGCGCCAGCAGCCAAGAGAGGACAGGGTTTACTGAAGCTTTCTTT. Translation: CASSQERTGFTEAFF. The rearrangement links TRBV4-1 to TRBJ1-1; TRBD1 agrees at 8 bases. Trimming cost V 0 bases and J 5 bases; bases outside gene matches: 5. CDR1 is MGHRA and CDR2 is YSYEKL in the germline V gene. The CDR3 consists of 15 residues.

This chain connects TRBV7-9 to TRBJ2-5, with a weak D call TRBD2 (5 bases). This CDR3 region has 14 residues. V was shortened by 3 bases and J by 1 base, with 9 bases between the two germline ends. Germline loops: CDR1 SEHNR, CDR2 FQNEAQ (reference sequence). The CDR3 loop is CASSFRGSQETQYF. The DNA of the CDR3 is TGTGCCAGCAGCTTTCGAGGGTCCCAAGAGACCCAGTACTTC.

V and J are TRBV10-2 and TRBJ1-1; possible D gene TRBD1, 6 bases. The V gene lost 6 bases and the J gene lost 3 bases, with 11 bases spanning the gap. The CDR3 spans 13 residues. Germline CDR1 is WSHSY and CDR2 is SAAADI. The CDR3 loop reads CASSDDRYTEAFF. As DNA, the CDR3 is TGCGCCAGCAGCGATGACAGGTACACTGAAGCTTTCTTT.

For this clone: The junction does not match germline at one end; this may be a read error. The gene calls are TRBV6-5 and TRBJ2-7; 8 nucleotides align to TRBD2. Germline V gives CDR1 MNHEY, CDR2 SVGAGI. The CDR3 sequence is 15 residues long. The CDR3 DNA follows: TGTGCCAGCAGTTACTCGAAAGCGGGAGTCCCAGATTTTCACTTC. This codes for CASSYSKAGVPDFHF.

The rearrangement links TRBV7-8 to TRBJ1-4; 8 bases fit TRBD1. Germline V gene lookup returns CDR1 SGHVS and CDR2 FQNEAQ. The CDR3 runs to 16 residues. J lost 8 bases, V lost 0 bases, and 8 bases had no gene match. In DNA, the CDR3 is TGTGCCAGCAGCTTAGCCGGGACAGGACTTGGAGAAAAACTGTTTTTT. As protein: CASSLAGTGLGEKLFF.

The chain uses TRBV27 and TRBJ1-1; D remains ambiguous. Germline V lookup: CDR1 MNHEY, CDR2 SMNVEV (reference sequence). V shed 2 bases and J shed 1 base, with 5 bases lying between them. The CDR3 sequence is 13 residues long. CDR3 protein: CASSLIGNTEAFF. DNA for the CDR3: TGTGCCAGCAGTTTAATCGGGAACACTGAAGCTTTCTTT.